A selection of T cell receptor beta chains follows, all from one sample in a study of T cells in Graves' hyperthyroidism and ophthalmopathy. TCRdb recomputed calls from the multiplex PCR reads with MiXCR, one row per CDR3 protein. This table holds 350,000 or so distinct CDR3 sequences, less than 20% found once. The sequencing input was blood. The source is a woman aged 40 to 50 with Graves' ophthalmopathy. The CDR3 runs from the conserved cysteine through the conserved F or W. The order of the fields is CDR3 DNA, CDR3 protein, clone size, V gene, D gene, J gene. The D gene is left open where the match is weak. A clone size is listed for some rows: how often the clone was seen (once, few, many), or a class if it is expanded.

DNA: TGTGCCAGCAGTTTGGAAAGGGTCGTCGGGGAGCTGTTTTTT
CDR3: CASSLERVVGELFF
size: .
V: TRBV7-6
D: .
J: TRBJ2-2

DNA: TGTGCCACCTTTCGAGGGTCCGACCGAGACTACGAGCAGTACTTC
CDR3: CATFRGSDRDYEQYF
size: few
V: TRBV28
D: .
J: TRBJ2-7

DNA: TGTGCCAGCAGCTTAGGAAGAGGGGGCTTTGGCTACACCTTC
CDR3: CASSLGRGGFGYTF
size: many
V: TRBV7-2
D: TRBD1
J: TRBJ1-2

DNA: TGCGCCAGCAGCCAAGTGCGCCTAGCGGGAGCCCAAGAGACCCAGTACTTC
CDR3: CASSQVRLAGAQETQYF
size: many
V: TRBV4-1
D: TRBD2
J: TRBJ2-5

DNA: TGCAGTGCTAGAGAGGTTAGCAGCTCCTACGAGCAGTACTTC
CDR3: CSAREVSSSYEQYF
size: many
V: TRBV20-1
D: .
J: TRBJ2-7

DNA: TGTGCCTGCAGTTTTGGGCAGCATTCATCCCTCCACTTT
CDR3: CACSFGQHSSLHF
size: .
V: TRBV12-3/TRBV12-4
D: .
J: TRBJ1-6

DNA: TGCAGTGGCAGGGGAGGCCAAGAGACCCAGTACTTC
CDR3: CSGRGGQETQYF
size: many
V: TRBV20-1
D: .
J: TRBJ2-5

DNA: TGTGCCAGCAGCCCGGGACAGGGGGTAACTAGCGGTACACCGGAATCCTACGAGCAGTACTTC
CDR3: CASSPGQGVTSGTPESYEQYF
size: many
V: TRBV13
D: TRBD1
J: TRBJ2-7

DNA: TGTGCCAGCAGGGGTGGGCGACAGGGGAACACTGAAGCTTTCTTT
CDR3: CASRGGRQGNTEAFF
size: many
V: TRBV6-5
D: TRBD1
J: TRBJ1-1

DNA: TGTGCCAGCAGTTACTCAGCGGGAGGCGTCCCCACCGGGGAGCTGTTTTTT
CDR3: CASSYSAGGVPTGELFF
size: many
V: TRBV6-5
D: TRBD2
J: TRBJ2-2

DNA: TGCAGTGCTAGAGTTCAAGGGAACTACGAGCAGTACTTC
CDR3: CSARVQGNYEQYF
size: .
V: TRBV20-1
D: .
J: TRBJ2-7

DNA: TGTGCCAGCAGTTTATCCGCCTCGGGTCCCTACGAGCAGTACTTC
CDR3: CASSLSASGPYEQYF
size: .
V: TRBV27
D: .
J: TRBJ2-7

DNA: TGTGCCAGCAGCCATGGGCCGACAGGTTCCTACGAGCAGTACTTC
CDR3: CASSHGPTGSYEQYF
size: many
V: TRBV11-2
D: .
J: TRBJ2-7

DNA: TGTGCCAGCAGTCTCGAACCCCAGGGCCGGGAGCAGTACTTC
CDR3: CASSLEPQGREQYF
size: many
V: TRBV2
D: .
J: TRBJ2-7

DNA: TGTGCCAGTAGTATAGGGCCGAGGAAGGAAGGAACTGAAGCTTTCTTT
CDR3: CASSIGPRKEGTEAFF
size: many
V: TRBV19
D: .
J: TRBJ1-1

DNA: TGTGCCAGTAGTGGCTACTTGGGTCCCTACTACGAGCAGTACTTC
CDR3: CASSGYLGPYYEQYF
size: many
V: TRBV19
D: .
J: TRBJ2-7